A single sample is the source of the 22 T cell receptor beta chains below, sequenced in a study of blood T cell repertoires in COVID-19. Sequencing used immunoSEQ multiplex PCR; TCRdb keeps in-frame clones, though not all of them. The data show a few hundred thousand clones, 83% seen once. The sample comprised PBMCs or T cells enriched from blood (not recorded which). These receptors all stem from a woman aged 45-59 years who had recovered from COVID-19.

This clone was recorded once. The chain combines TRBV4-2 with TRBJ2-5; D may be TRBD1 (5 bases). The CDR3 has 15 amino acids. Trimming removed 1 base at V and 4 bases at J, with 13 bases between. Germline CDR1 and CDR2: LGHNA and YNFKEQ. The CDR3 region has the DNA TGTGCCAGCAGCCAAGTCGAAGGGGCCACAGAGACCCAGTACTTC. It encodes CASSQVEGATETQYF.

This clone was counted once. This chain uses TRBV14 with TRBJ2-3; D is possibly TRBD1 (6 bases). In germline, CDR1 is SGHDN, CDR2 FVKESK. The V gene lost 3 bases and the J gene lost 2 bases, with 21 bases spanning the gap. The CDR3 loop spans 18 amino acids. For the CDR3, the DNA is TGTGCCAGCAGCCACAACCTACGACAGGCGACAATCACAGATACGCAGTATTTT. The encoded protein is CASSHNLRQATITDTQYF. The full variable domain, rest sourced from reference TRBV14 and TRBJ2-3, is EAGVTQFPSHSVIEKGQTVTLRCDPISGHDNLYWYRRVMGKEIKFLLHFVKESKQDESGMPNNRFLAERTGGTYSTLKVQPAELEDSGVYFCASSHNLRQATITDTQYFGPGTRLTVL.

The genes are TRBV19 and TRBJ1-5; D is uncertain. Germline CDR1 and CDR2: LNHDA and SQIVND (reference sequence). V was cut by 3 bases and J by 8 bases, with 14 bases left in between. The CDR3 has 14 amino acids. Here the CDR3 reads CASSIALGFEPQHF. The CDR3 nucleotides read TGTGCCAGTAGTATCGCTCTCGGTTTTGAGCCCCAGCATTTT. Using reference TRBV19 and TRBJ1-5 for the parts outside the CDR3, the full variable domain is DGGITQSPKYLFRKEGQNVTLSCEQNLNHDAMYWYRQDPGQGLRLIYYSQIVNDFQKGDIAEGYSVSREKKESFPLTVTSAQKNPTAFYLCASSIALGFEPQHFGDGTRLSIL.

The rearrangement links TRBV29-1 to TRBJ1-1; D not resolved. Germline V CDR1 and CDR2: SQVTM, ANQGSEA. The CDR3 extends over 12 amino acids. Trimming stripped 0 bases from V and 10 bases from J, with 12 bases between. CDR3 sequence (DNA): TGCAGCGTTGAAGACACCGGGGTGGTAGCTTTCTTT. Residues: CSVEDTGVVAFF.

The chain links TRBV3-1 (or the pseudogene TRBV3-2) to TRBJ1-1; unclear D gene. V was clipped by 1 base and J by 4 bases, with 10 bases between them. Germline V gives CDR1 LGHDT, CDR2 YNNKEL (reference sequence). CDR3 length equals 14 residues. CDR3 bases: TGTGCCAGCAGCCAAGGGCCCGGGAGCACTGAAGCTTTCTTT. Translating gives CASSQGPGSTEAFF.

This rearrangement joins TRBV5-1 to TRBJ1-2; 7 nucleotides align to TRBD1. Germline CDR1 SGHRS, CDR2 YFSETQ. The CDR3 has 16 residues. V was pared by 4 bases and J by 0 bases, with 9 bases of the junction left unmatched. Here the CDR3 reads CASSDPDRESNYGYTF. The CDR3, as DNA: TGCGCCAGCAGCGACCCAGACAGGGAATCTAACTATGGCTACACCTTC.

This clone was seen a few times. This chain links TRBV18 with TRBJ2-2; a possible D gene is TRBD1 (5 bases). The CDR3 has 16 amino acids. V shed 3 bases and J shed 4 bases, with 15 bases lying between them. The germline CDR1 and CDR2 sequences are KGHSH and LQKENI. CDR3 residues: CASSPFGIQVTGELFF. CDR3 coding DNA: TGTGCCAGCTCACCGTTTGGAATACAGGTCACCGGGGAGCTGTTTTTT. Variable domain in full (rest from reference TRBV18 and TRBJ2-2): NAGVMQNPRHLVRRRGQEARLRCSPMKGHSHVYWYRQLPEEGLKFMVYLQKENIIDESGMPKERFSAEFPKEGPSILRIQQVVRGDSAAYFCASSPFGIQVTGELFFGEGSRLTVL.

CDR3 DNA sequence: TGTGCCAGCAGCGTAGTGGGGCTTCGCACAGATACGCAGTATTTT. Translated, it gives CASSVVGLRTDTQYF. J is TRBJ2-3 and V is TRBV9; possible D gene TRBD1, 5 bases. The germline CDR1 and CDR2 sequences are SGDLS and YYNGEE. V was trimmed by 0 bases and J by 1 base, leaving 9 bases between them. The CDR3 is 15 amino acids.

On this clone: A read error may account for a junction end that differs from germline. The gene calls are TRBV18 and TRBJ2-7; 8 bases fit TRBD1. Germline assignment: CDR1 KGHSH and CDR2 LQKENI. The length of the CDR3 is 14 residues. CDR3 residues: CASSSPGQAYEQYF. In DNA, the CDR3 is TGTGCCAGCTCATCACCGGGACAGGCCTACGAGCAGTACTTC.

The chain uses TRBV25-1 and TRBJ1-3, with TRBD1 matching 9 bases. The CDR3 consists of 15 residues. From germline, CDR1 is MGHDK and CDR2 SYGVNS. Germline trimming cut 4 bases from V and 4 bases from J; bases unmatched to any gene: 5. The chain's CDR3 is CASSAGTGLGNTIYF. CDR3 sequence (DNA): TGTGCCAGCAGTGCCGGGACAGGGTTAGGAAACACCATATATTTT.

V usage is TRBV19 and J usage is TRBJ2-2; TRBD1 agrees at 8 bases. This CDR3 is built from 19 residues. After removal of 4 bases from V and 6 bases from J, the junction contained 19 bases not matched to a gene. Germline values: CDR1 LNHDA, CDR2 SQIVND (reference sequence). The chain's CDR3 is CASSTRSNAGGFRPGELFF. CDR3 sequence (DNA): TGTGCCAGTAGTACCCGATCGAACGCAGGGGGCTTTAGGCCCGGGGAGCTGTTTTTT.

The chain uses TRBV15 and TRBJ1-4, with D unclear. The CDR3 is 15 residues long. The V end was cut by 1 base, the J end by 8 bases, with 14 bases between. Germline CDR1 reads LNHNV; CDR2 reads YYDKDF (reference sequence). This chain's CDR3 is CATSRASRGGEKLFF. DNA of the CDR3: TGTGCCACCAGCAGAGCCTCCCGGGGTGGGGAAAAACTGTTTTTT. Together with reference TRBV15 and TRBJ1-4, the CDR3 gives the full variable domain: DAMVIQNPRYQVTQFGKPVTLSCSQTLNHNVMYWYQQKSSQAPKLLFHYYDKDFNNEADTPDNFQSRRPNTSFCFLDIRSPGLGDTAMYLCATSRASRGGEKLFFGSGTQLSVL.

The CDR3: CASSGQVGGQPQHF. The CDR3, as DNA: TGTGCCAGCTCTGGACAGGTGGGAGGCCAGCCCCAGCATTTT. The V gene is TRBV19, the J gene TRBJ1-5; TRBD1 matches 7 bases. Germline V lookup: CDR1 LNHDA, CDR2 SQIVND (reference sequence). V trimming: 9 bases; J trimming: 7 bases; junction bases outside the gene matches: 12. The CDR3 is 14 residues long.

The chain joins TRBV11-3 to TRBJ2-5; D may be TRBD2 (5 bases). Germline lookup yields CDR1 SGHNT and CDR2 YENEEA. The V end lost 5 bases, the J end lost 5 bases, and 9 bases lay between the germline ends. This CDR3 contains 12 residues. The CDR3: CASSPPGETQYF. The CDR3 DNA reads TGTGCCAGCAGCCCCCCGGGGGAGACCCAGTACTTC.

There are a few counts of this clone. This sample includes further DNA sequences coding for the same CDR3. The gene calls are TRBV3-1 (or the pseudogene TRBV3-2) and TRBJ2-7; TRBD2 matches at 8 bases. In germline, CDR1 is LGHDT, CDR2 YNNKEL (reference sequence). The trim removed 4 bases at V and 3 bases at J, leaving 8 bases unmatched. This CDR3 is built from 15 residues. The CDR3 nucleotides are TGTGCCAGCAGCCCAAGCGGGGGACGTGGCTACGAGCAGTACTTC. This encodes CASSPSGGRGYEQYF.

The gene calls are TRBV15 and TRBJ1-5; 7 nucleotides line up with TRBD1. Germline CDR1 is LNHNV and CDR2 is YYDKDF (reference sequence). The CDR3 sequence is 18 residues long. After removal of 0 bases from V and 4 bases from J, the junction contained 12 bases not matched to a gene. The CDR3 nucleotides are TGTGCCACCAGCAGAGATAGTAATACAGGGGTTGGGAATCAGCCCCAGCATTTT. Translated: CATSRDSNTGVGNQPQHF. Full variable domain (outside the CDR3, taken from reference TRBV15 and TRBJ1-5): DAMVIQNPRYQVTQFGKPVTLSCSQTLNHNVMYWYQQKSSQAPKLLFHYYDKDFNNEADTPDNFQSRRPNTSFCFLDIRSPGLGDTAMYLCATSRDSNTGVGNQPQHFGDGTRLSIL.

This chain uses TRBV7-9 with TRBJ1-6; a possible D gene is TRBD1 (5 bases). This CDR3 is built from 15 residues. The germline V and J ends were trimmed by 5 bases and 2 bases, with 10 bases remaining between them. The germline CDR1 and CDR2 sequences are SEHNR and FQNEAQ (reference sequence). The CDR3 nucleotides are TGTGCCAGCAGCCTAGACAGCACCTATAATTCACCCCTCCACTTT. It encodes CASSLDSTYNSPLHF.

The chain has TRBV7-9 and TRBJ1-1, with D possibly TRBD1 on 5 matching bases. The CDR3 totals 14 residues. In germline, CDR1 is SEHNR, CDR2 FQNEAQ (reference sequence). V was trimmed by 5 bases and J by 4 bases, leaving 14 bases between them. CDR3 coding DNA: TGTGCCAGCAGCACCGTAACAGGTTTCACTGAAGCTTTCTTT. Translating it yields CASSTVTGFTEAFF.

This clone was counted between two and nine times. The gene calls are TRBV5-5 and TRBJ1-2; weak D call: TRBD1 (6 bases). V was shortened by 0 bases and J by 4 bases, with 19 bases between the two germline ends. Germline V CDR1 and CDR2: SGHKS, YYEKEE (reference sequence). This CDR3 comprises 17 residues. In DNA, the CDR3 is TGTGCCAGCAGCTTGGCGAACGACAGGTCCGTTGGCTATGGCTACACCTTC. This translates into CASSLANDRSVGYGYTF.

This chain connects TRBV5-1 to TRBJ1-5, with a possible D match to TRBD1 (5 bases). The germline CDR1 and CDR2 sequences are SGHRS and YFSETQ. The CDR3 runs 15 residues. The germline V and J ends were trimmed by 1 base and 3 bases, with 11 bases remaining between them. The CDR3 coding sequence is TGCGCCAGCAGCTTGCAGGGTCAGGTCAATCAGCCCCAGCATTTT. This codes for CASSLQGQVNQPQHF.

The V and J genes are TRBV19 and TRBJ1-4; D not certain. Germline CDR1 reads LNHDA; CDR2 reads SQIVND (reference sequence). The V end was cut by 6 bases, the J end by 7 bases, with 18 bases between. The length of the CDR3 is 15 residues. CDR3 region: CASRTIQQASEKLFF. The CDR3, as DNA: TGTGCCAGTAGGACAATCCAGCAGGCGTCTGAAAAACTGTTTTTT. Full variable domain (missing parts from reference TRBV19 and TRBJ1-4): DGGITQSPKYLFRKEGQNVTLSCEQNLNHDAMYWYRQDPGQGLRLIYYSQIVNDFQKGDIAEGYSVSREKKESFPLTVTSAQKNPTAFYLCASRTIQQASEKLFFGSGTQLSVL.

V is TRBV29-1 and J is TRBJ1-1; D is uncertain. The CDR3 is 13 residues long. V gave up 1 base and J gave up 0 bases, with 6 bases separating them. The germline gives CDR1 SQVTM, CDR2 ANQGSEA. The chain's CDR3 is CSVEVSMNTEAFF. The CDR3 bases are TGCAGCGTTGAAGTTTCAATGAACACTGAAGCTTTCTTT.